Listed here are 3 T cell receptor beta chains from one sample, sequenced in a study of T cell responses to AZD1222 COVID-19 vaccine. Generated by immunoSEQ multiplex PCR, the TCRdb table keeps only in-frame clones and is missing some. This sample has approximately 160,000 clones; about 91% occur once, and the top ten carry about 3.3%. The sequencing used peripheral blood, collected on day 0 of MenACWY control vaccination. These TCRs come from an adult in good health.

The rearrangement links TRBV9 to TRBJ2-2, with D uncertain. V was shortened by 0 bases and J by 3 bases, with 0 bases between the two germline ends. The length of the CDR3 is 12 residues. In germline, CDR1 is SGDLS, CDR2 YYNGEE. CDR3 loop: CASSVDTGELFF. For the CDR3, the DNA is TGTGCCAGCAGCGTAGACACCGGGGAGCTGTTTTTT.

This clone was observed once. The chain uses TRBV5-1 and TRBJ1-1; 7 nucleotides align to TRBD1. In germline, CDR1 is SGHRS, CDR2 YFSETQ. Trimming took 0 bases from V and 0 from J; bases not matched to a gene: 8. The CDR3 has 17 amino acids. The CDR3 here is CASSLVASDRVNTEAFF. The CDR3 region has the DNA TGCGCCAGCAGCTTGGTGGCTTCAGACAGGGTGAACACTGAAGCTTTCTTT.

The gene calls are TRBV21-1 and TRBJ1-5; the listed D gene, TRBD1, was not tested against the DNA. TRBV21-1 is termed a pseudogene. CDR3 size: 16 residues. The CDR3 DNA follows: TGTGCCAGCAGCTTTTCGGACAGGGGACTATTTCAGCCCCAGCATTTT. Its translation: CASSFSDRGLFQPQHF.